This TCR beta chain was captured by sequencing in a study of regulatory and conventional T cells in RAG deficiency. Regulatory T cells were sorted from blood as CD4+ CD25-high CD127-low cells. The assay was immunoSEQ multiplex PCR, and TCRdb's table has in-frame clones only and misses some. The data contain about 10,000 clones, 70% to 90% of them seen just once; the ten biggest clones take up 1% to 1.5%. Germline CDR1 and CDR2: SGHTA and FQGTGA. The CDR3 has 15 amino acids. J gave up 9 bases and V 1 base, and 8 bases lay outside the gene matches. Study-wide results and limits: Shorter CDR3s in all patient subsets; >90% Treg-Tconv overlap in Omenn. Shannon entropy was markedly lower and Simpson indices higher in RAG-deficient patients than control T-cell subsets.

To note about this clone: Its antigen is not known. The sample carries other DNA sequences with the same CDR3.

This sample also appeared in a second study, on regulatory T cells. That work states: Primers: 52 TRBV forward and 13 TRBJ reverse. Skewed V and J usage and few unique V-J pairs marked patient repertoires, most in Tregs.

The source of this sequence is a human donor in good health. V usage is TRBV7-3 and J usage is TRBJ2-1; 8 nucleotides agree with TRBD2. The sample was Tregs sorted from blood. CDR3 bases: TGTGCCAGCAGCTTAAGTGAGGCGGGGGGAAGTGAGCAGTTCTTC. This gives the protein CASSLSEAGGSEQFF.